What follows are 2 T cell receptor beta chains derived from one specimen sequenced in a study of T cell responses to AZD1222 COVID-19 vaccine. Sequencing was performed with immunoSEQ multiplex PCR; in TCRdb, only in-frame clones are kept and a portion is missing. The sample lists about 81,000 clones; around 90% were seen once. Sequenced here: peripheral blood, sampled 28 days after the second AZD1222 dose. All receptors come from an adult who received the AZD1222 COVID-19 vaccine.

The chain carries TRBV10-3 and TRBJ1-2; tentatively, D is TRBD1 (5 bases). Looked up from germline, CDR1 is ENHRY and CDR2 is SYGVKD. The CDR3 totals 14 residues. Trimming pared 2 bases from V and 1 base from J, leaving 8 bases between. DNA for the CDR3: TGTGCCATCAGTGAGGACAGCCTTAACTATGGCTACACCTTC. It specifies CAISEDSLNYGYTF.

This chain links TRBV5-4 with TRBJ1-1; D gene ambiguous. The CDR3 length is 12 residues. CDR1 is SGHNT, CDR2 YYREEE, per germline (reference sequence). Trimming left V 3 bases short and J 0 bases short, with 3 bases between. The CDR3 DNA sequence: TGTGCCAGCAGCTCAATGAACACTGAAGCTTTCTTT. Translation: CASSSMNTEAFF.